These 12 T cell receptor beta chains were all obtained from the same sample, sequenced in a study of T-cell memory formation after mild COVID-19. A single record per CDR3 protein comes from TCRdb applying MiXCR to the 5' RACE reads. The sample records about 470,000 distinct CDR3 sequences, 18% being singletons. The source material was PBMCs or a T cell subset sorted from them (not recorded which). These receptors were obtained from an adult woman who had mild COVID-19 (a few samples of this study predate the infection). Cell type and time point are not known.

This chain joins TRBV6-5 and TRBJ2-3; the D is unclear. Per the germline V gene, CDR1 is MNHEY and CDR2 is SVGAGI. The CDR3 covers 13 residues. V lost 7 bases and J lost 2, with 10 bases in between. Written as DNA, the CDR3 is TGTGCCAGCAAAAAGGTGCTCACAGATACGCAGTATTTT. It encodes CASKKVLTDTQYF.

The chain's CDR3 is CASRIISWGDSEQYF. The DNA of the CDR3 is TGTGCCAGCAGGATAATATCCTGGGGAGATAGCGAGCAGTACTTC. The V gene is TRBV11-2, the J gene TRBJ2-7; a weak D match, TRBD2 (5 bases). Germline-derived CDR1 and CDR2 are SGHAT and FQNNGV. The CDR3 loop spans 15 amino acids. Trimming shortened V by 6 bases and J by 6 bases, and 21 bases separated the two germline ends.

This clonotype was recorded a few times. The rearrangement joins TRBV5-1 to TRBJ2-5; D not resolved. The CDR3 has 16 amino acids. Germline CDR1 reads SGHRS; CDR2 reads YFSETQ. The germline V and J ends were trimmed by 3 bases and 2 bases, with 17 bases remaining between them. The CDR3 DNA reads TGCGCCAGCAGCTGGCGGCGGCAGACTTTACAAGAGACCCAGTACTTC. It specifies CASSWRRQTLQETQYF.

This clonotype has a count of ten or more. The genes are TRBV6-2 or TRBV6-3 and TRBJ2-7; D unclear. Germline V gives CDR1 MNHEY, CDR2 SVGEGT. The CDR3 totals 15 residues. Between the trimmed V and J ends, which lost 4 bases and 0 bases, there was a span of 13 bases. CDR3 region: CASSSFLGSSYEQYF. The CDR3 DNA reads as TGTGCCAGCAGTTCTTTCCTGGGCAGCTCCTACGAGCAGTACTTC.

This clonotype was counted ten times or more. The rearrangement links TRBV20-1 to TRBJ1-2; D call uncertain. The CDR3 sequence is 13 residues long. Germline CDR1 DFQATT, CDR2 SNEGSKA (reference sequence). The V and J ends lost 3 bases and 0 bases respectively, with 8 bases between them. CDR3 loop: CSASGSTNYGYTF. CDR3 DNA sequence: TGCAGTGCTAGCGGGAGCACTAACTATGGCTACACCTTC.

This clonotype came up a few times. The rearrangement uses TRBV30 and TRBJ1-1; unclear D gene. V was pared by 3 bases and J by 0 bases, with 11 bases between. The germline V gene encodes CDR1 GTSNPN and CDR2 SVGIG (reference sequence). The CDR3 is 14 residues long. CDR3 sequence: CAWRAQTMNTEAFF. The CDR3 DNA follows: TGTGCCTGGAGAGCCCAAACGATGAACACTGAAGCTTTCTTT. Full variable domain (rest looked up from reference TRBV30 and TRBJ1-1): SQTIHQWPATLVQPVGSPLSLECTVEGTSNPNLYWYRQAAGRGLQLLFYSVGIGQISSEVPQNLSASRPQDRQFILSSKKLLLSDSGFYLCAWRAQTMNTEAFFGQGTRLTVV.

The rearrangement uses TRBV11-3 and TRBJ2-7; no firm D call. The germline V gene has CDR1 SGHNT and CDR2 YENEEA. V was cut by 2 bases and J by 1 base, with 9 bases left in between. The CDR3 spans 14 residues. CDR3 in amino acids: CASSLSPVSYEQYF. The CDR3 nucleotides are TGTGCCAGCAGCTTAAGCCCTGTTTCCTACGAGCAGTACTTC.

Only a few counts were recorded for this clonotype. V is TRBV12-3 or TRBV12-4 and J is TRBJ1-2, with 7 bases matching TRBD1. V shed 8 bases and J 6 bases; nucleotides not matched to a gene: 30. The CDR3 spans 20 residues. The CDR3 here is CASLKLQGDRATWGGNGYTF. The CDR3 DNA reads as TGTGCCAGCCTCAAGCTCCAAGGAGACAGGGCGACTTGGGGTGGTAATGGCTACACCTTC.

The V and J genes are TRBV4-1 and TRBJ2-7, with D tentatively TRBD1 (6 bases). Trimming pared 1 base from V and 8 bases from J, leaving 12 bases between. The length of the CDR3 is 13 residues. From germline, CDR1 is MGHRA and CDR2 YSYEKL. In DNA, the CDR3 is TGCGCCAGCAGCCAAGGGGCAGACAGGAAGCAGTACTTC. Its protein is CASSQGADRKQYF.

The chain combines TRBV6-2 or TRBV6-3 with TRBJ2-3; 10 positions match TRBD2. This CDR3 contains 14 residues. Trimming at V came to 6 bases and at J to 7 bases, leaving 7 bases not matched to a gene. CDR1 is MNHEY, CDR2 SVGEGT, per germline. This CDR3 reads CASRRQREGYTQYF. CDR3 bases: TGTGCCAGCAGACGTCAGCGGGAGGGATATACGCAGTATTTT.

The chain employs TRBV15 and TRBJ2-3, with TRBD1 matching 7 bases. V shed 5 bases and J 3 bases; nucleotides not matched to a gene: 17. This CDR3 comprises 18 residues. Germline CDR1 reads LNHNV; CDR2 reads YYDKDF (reference sequence). CDR3 residues: CATSERGDPRQGTDTQYF. The CDR3 region has the DNA TGTGCCACCAGCGAGAGAGGGGACCCGAGACAGGGAACAGATACGCAGTATTTT. Drawing the rest from reference TRBV15 and TRBJ2-3, the complete variable domain is DAMVIQNPRYQVTQFGKPVTLSCSQTLNHNVMYWYQQKSSQAPKLLFHYYDKDFNNEADTPDNFQSRRPNTSFCFLDIRSPGLGDTAMYLCATSERGDPRQGTDTQYFGPGTRLTVL.

This clonotype was counted only a few times. The rearrangement links TRBV7-8 to TRBJ2-5; D remains unclear. CDR3 length: 16 amino acids. Germline V gives CDR1 SGHVS, CDR2 FQNEAQ. V was pared by 0 bases and J by 2 bases, with 13 bases between. The CDR3 bases are TGTGCCAGCAGCTTAGCGCATCTGGGCGGACAAGAGACCCAGTACTTC. Its translation: CASSLAHLGGQETQYF.